This T cell receptor (beta chain) was retrieved from a study of technical replicates of blood from a few donors. This clone was recorded only once. Germline CDR1 is LNHDA and CDR2 is SQIVND (reference sequence). This CDR3 spans 15 amino acids. The V gene end was trimmed by 6 bases and the J gene end by 4 bases; junction bases not matched to a gene: 4. The assay was immunoSEQ multiplex PCR, and TCRdb's table has in-frame clones only and misses some. The data contain tens of thousands of clones, roughly 90% of them singletons. The J gene is TRBJ1-4, the V gene TRBV19; 11 nucleotides line up with TRBD1. Source material: T cells isolated from PBMCs. The TCR was taken from a human donor in good health. CDR3 sequence reads: CASSGQGAVNEKLFF. Written as DNA, the CDR3 is TGTGCCAGTAGCGGACAGGGGGCGGTTAATGAAAAACTGTTTTTT.